The 21 T cell receptor beta chains given below trace back to one sample, sequenced in a study of T cell responses to AZD1222 COVID-19 vaccine. Method: immunoSEQ multiplex PCR; TCRdb's copy keeps in-frame clones and lacks some. The sample consists of 70,000 to 95,000 clones, roughly 90% of them appearing once. The sample in question was peripheral blood, obtained on day 0 of MenACWY control vaccination. These TCRs come from an adult in good health.

The chain employs TRBV6-2 or TRBV6-3 and TRBJ2-1; weak D call: TRBD2 (6 bases). The ends were cut back, 5 bases at V and 4 bases at J, with 18 bases in the middle. The V gene's germline CDR1 is MNHEY and CDR2 SVGEGT. This CDR3 spans 16 amino acids. CDR3 sequence reads: CASSDLLAVTYNEQFF. The CDR3 DNA follows: TGTGCCAGCAGTGACTTATTAGCGGTTACTTACAATGAGCAGTTCTTC.

The gene calls are TRBV9 and TRBJ1-3, with 8 bases that match TRBD1. The CDR3 spans 14 residues. Germline values: CDR1 SGDLS, CDR2 YYNGEE. With V trimmed by 0 bases and J by 4 bases, 0 bases remained unmatched. CDR3 protein: CASSVGTGGNTIYF. In DNA, the CDR3 is TGTGCCAGCAGCGTAGGGACAGGGGGAAACACCATATATTTT.

This chain connects TRBV2 to TRBJ2-5, with D unclear. Germline V gene data show CDR1 as SNHLY and CDR2 as FYNNEI. The V gene lost 6 bases and the J gene lost 0 bases, with 8 bases spanning the gap. The CDR3 covers 13 residues. CDR3 protein: CASRPRDQETQYF. The CDR3 bases are TGTGCCAGCAGGCCTCGGGACCAAGAGACCCAGTACTTC. Full variable domain (outside the CDR3, taken from reference TRBV2 and TRBJ2-5): EPEVTQTPSHQVTQMGQEVILRCVPISNHLYFYWYRQILGQKVEFLVSFYNNEISEKSEIFDDQFSVERPDGSNFTLKIRSTKLEDSAMYFCASRPRDQETQYFGPGTRLLVL.

The V call is TRBV7-6, the J call TRBJ1-1; unclear D gene. V shed 5 bases and J shed 0 bases, with 16 bases lying between them. The CDR3 totals 16 residues. Germline V lookup: CDR1 SGHVS, CDR2 FNYEAQ. In DNA form, the CDR3 reads TGTGCCAGCAGCCCCTCTTCAGAGCTGATGAACACTGAAGCTTTCTTT. Protein product: CASSPSSELMNTEAFF.

This chain uses TRBV28 with TRBJ2-5, with D perhaps matching TRBD1 (6 bases). Looked up from germline, CDR1 is MDHEN and CDR2 is SYDVKM. The ends were cut back, 6 bases at V and 1 base at J, with 21 bases in the middle. The CDR3 runs 17 residues. The CDR3: CASSPPWGQRFQETQYF. The CDR3 DNA reads as TGTGCCAGCAGCCCCCCGTGGGGACAAAGGTTCCAAGAGACCCAGTACTTC. Full variable domain (outside the CDR3, taken from reference TRBV28 and TRBJ2-5): DVKVTQSSRYLVKRTGEKVFLECVQDMDHENMFWYRQDPGLGLRLIYFSYDVKMKEKGDIPEGYSVSREKKERFSLILESASTNQTSMYLCASSPPWGQRFQETQYFGPGTRLLVL.

This clone showed up just once. The chain uses TRBV6-2 or TRBV6-3 and TRBJ2-7; TRBD1 agrees at 8 bases. The CDR3 length is 15 residues. Unmatched junction bases numbered 7, after V lost 6 bases and J lost 0 bases. CDR1 and CDR2 from the germline V gene are MNHEY and SVGEGT. CDR3 bases: TGTGCCAGCAGCAAGGGACAGGCGAGCTCCTACGAGCAGTACTTC. This gives the protein CASSKGQASSYEQYF.

The chain recombines TRBV28 with TRBJ2-1; 8 nucleotides match TRBD2. CDR3 size: 16 residues. Germline trimming cut 2 bases from V and 6 bases from J; bases unmatched to any gene: 9. The V gene's germline CDR1 is MDHEN and CDR2 SYDVKM. The DNA of the CDR3 is TGTGCCAGCAGTTTACTTTCGGAGCGGGAGCGCAATGAGCAGTTCTTC. Its translation: CASSLLSERERNEQFF.

V usage is TRBV6-4 and J usage is TRBJ2-1; D not resolved. V was shortened by 5 bases and J by 5 bases, with 10 bases between the two germline ends. Germline V gives CDR1 MRHNA, CDR2 SNTAGT. There are 13 residues in the CDR3. The DNA of the CDR3 is TGTGCCAGCAGTAGGGCTCAAGACAATGAGCAGTTCTTC. Residues: CASSRAQDNEQFF.

The chain couples TRBV10-3 to TRBJ2-7; unclear D gene. The CDR3 runs to 11 residues. Germline V gene sequence: CDR1 ENHRY, CDR2 SYGVKD. V was cut by 3 bases and J by 4 bases, with 4 bases left in between. The CDR3, as DNA: TGTGCCATCAGTGATCCTTACGAGCAGTACTTC. This translates into CAISDPYEQYF.

This clone was detected once. V and J are TRBV10-2 and TRBJ2-1; D remains ambiguous. V was cut by 6 bases and J by 6 bases, with 15 bases left in between. The CDR3 length is 14 residues. Germline V gene data show CDR1 as WSHSY and CDR2 as SAAADI. The CDR3 bases are TGCGCCAGCAGCCCTGCTGTCTCCCTCAATGAGCAGTTCTTC. Translated, it gives CASSPAVSLNEQFF.

This chain connects TRBV7-2 to TRBJ1-2, with TRBD1 identical over 7 bases. The CDR3 has 14 residues. The germline gives CDR1 SGHTA, CDR2 FQGNSA. V shed 5 bases and J 2 bases; nucleotides not matched to a gene: 5. CDR3 DNA: TGTGCCAGCAGCACCGGACAGGACAACTATGGCTACACCTTC. The encoded protein is CASSTGQDNYGYTF.

The chain recombines TRBV7-3 with TRBJ1-1; maybe TRBD1 (5 bases). Trimming removed 2 bases from V and 3 bases from J, with 7 bases in between. Germline CDR1 and CDR2: SGHTA and FQGTGA. The CDR3 contains 13 residues. CDR3 nucleotides: TGTGCCAGCAGCTTACGGGGGGACACTGAAGCTTTCTTT. This encodes CASSLRGDTEAFF.

This clone appeared a single time. V gene TRBV7-2 combines with J gene TRBJ1-2; no clear D. Germline V gene lookup returns CDR1 SGHTA and CDR2 FQGNSA. The ends were cut back, 1 base at V and 1 base at J, with 10 bases in the middle. This CDR3 has 15 amino acids. CDR3 amino acids: CASSLEAVYNYGYTF. CDR3 bases: TGTGCCAGCAGCTTAGAAGCGGTTTATAACTATGGCTACACCTTC.

The gene calls are TRBV18 and TRBJ1-1; 7 bases are a match to TRBD1. Germline assignment: CDR1 KGHSH and CDR2 LQKENI. V dropped 5 bases and J dropped 4; count of bases not matched to a gene: 10. The CDR3 contains 15 residues. CDR3 protein: CASSWAQGDGTEAFF. The CDR3 bases are TGTGCCAGCTCATGGGCCCAGGGGGACGGCACTGAAGCTTTCTTT.

V usage is TRBV6-2 or TRBV6-3 and J usage is TRBJ2-2, with TRBD1 identical over 7 bases. Trimming took 5 bases from V and 1 from J; bases not matched to a gene: 10. The length of the CDR3 is 17 residues. Germline V gene lookup returns CDR1 MNHEY and CDR2 SVGEGT. CDR3 nucleotides: TGTGCCAGCAGTACGACCCTTGACAGGGTGAACACCGGGGAGCTGTTTTTT. This codes for CASSTTLDRVNTGELFF.

The chain combines TRBV27 with TRBJ2-1; D tentatively reads TRBD1 or TRBD2 (5 bases each). The germline V gene has CDR1 MNHEY and CDR2 SMNVEV (reference sequence). Between the trimmed V and J ends, which lost 6 bases and 6 bases, there was a span of 15 bases. The CDR3 spans 14 residues. The CDR3 DNA follows: TGTGCCAGCAGGACCCGGGACGTCTCCAATGAGCAGTTCTTC. This gives the protein CASRTRDVSNEQFF.

The genes are TRBV28 and TRBJ1-2; 10 bases are a match to TRBD1. J gave up 8 bases and V 5 bases, and 5 bases lay outside the gene matches. Germline V lookup: CDR1 MDHEN, CDR2 SYDVKM. The CDR3 spans 13 residues. CDR3 protein: CASSRQGAGGYTF. The CDR3 DNA follows: TGTGCCAGCAGTCGACAGGGGGCTGGGGGCTACACCTTC.

The CDR3 loop is CASSLEGGRAGSTGEQYF. CDR3 in DNA: TGTGCCAGCAGCTTAGAAGGCGGGAGGGCAGGTAGTACTGGCGAGCAGTACTTC. The chain joins TRBV7-2 to TRBJ2-7; 9 nucleotides line up with TRBD2. CDR1 and CDR2 from the germline V gene are SGHTA and FQGNSA. V was clipped by 1 base and J by 6 bases; unmatched bases: 16. The length of the CDR3 is 18 residues.

The chain recombines TRBV5-1 with TRBJ1-5; D might be TRBD1 (5 bases). The CDR3 is 14 amino acids. V lost 1 base and J 3 bases, leaving 8 bases between the germline ends. Germline values: CDR1 SGHRS, CDR2 YFSETQ. This chain's CDR3 is CASSLSGLNQPQHF. The CDR3 bases are TGCGCCAGCAGCTTGTCAGGGCTCAATCAGCCCCAGCATTTT.

The chain couples TRBV28 to TRBJ2-4; D is ambiguous. V lost 6 bases, J lost 4 bases, and 16 bases lay in between. The CDR3 has 15 amino acids. The germline V gene has CDR1 MDHEN and CDR2 SYDVKM. In nucleotides, the CDR3 is TGTGCCAGCAGCCCTATCTCCCGGGTTAAAAACATTCAGTACTTC. Translation: CASSPISRVKNIQYF. The whole variable domain, filled in from reference TRBV28 and TRBJ2-4, reads DVKVTQSSRYLVKRTGEKVFLECVQDMDHENMFWYRQDPGLGLRLIYFSYDVKMKEKGDIPEGYSVSREKKERFSLILESASTNQTSMYLCASSPISRVKNIQYFGAGTRLSVL.

The chain combines TRBV7-9 with TRBJ2-7; 9 bases align to TRBD2. This CDR3 region has 14 residues. With 3 bases clipped from V and 2 bases from J, the junction kept 2 bases outside the gene matches. Germline CDR1 is SEHNR and CDR2 is FQNEAQ (reference sequence). CDR3 protein: CASSLGGRAYEQYF. As DNA, the CDR3 is TGTGCCAGCAGCTTGGGCGGGAGGGCCTACGAGCAGTACTTC.